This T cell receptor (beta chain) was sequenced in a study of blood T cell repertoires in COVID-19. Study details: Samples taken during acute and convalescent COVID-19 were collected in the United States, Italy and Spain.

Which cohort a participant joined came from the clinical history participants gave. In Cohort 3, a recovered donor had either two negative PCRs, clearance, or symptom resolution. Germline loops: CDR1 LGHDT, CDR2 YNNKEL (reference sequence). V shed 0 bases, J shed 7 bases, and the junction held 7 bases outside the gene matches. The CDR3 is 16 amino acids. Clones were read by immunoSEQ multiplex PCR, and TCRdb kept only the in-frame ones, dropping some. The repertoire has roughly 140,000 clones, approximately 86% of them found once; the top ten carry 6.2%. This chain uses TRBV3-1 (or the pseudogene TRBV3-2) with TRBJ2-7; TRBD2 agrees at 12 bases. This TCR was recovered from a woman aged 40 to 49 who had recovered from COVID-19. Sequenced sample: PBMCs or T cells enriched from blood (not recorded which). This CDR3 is CASSQENPSGRGEQYF. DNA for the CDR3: TGTGCCAGCAGCCAAGAAAATCCTAGCGGGAGGGGTGAGCAGTACTTC.